This is a list of T cell receptor beta chains from one sample in a study of graft-versus-host responses after intestinal transplantation. Their target antigens are unknown. TCRdb's table, derived via immunoSEQ multiplex PCR, lists solely in-frame clones and lacks some. Of about 100,000 clones listed, approximately 84% were seen once; the top ten hold roughly 1%. The sample consisted of unstimulated CD4+ T cells sorted from spleen or lymph node cells, taken before transplant. The receptors originated from a human donor who was the organ donor for an intestinal transplant. Both conserved end residues are part of each CDR3. The D gene is left open where the match is weak. Expanded clones get a size class; other rows say once, few or many, or leave the size out.

v_call	d_call	cdr3_length	clone_size	j_call	cdr3_aa	cdr3_nt
TRBV6-5	TRBD2	15	-	TRBJ2-5	CASSFSGGLQETQYF	TGTGCCAGCAGCTTTAGCGGGGGGTTACAAGAGACCCAGTACTTC
TRBV28	-	11	-	TRBJ1-5	CASSLGQPQHF	TGTGCCAGCAGTTTAGGGCAGCCCCAGCATTTT
TRBV28	-	11	-	TRBJ2-7	CASSSRGEQYF	TGTGCCAGCAGTTCCAGGGGAGAGCAGTACTTC
TRBV30	-	13	-	TRBJ1-2	CAWSAGRDYGYTF	TGTGCCTGGAGTGCGGGACGGGACTATGGCTACACCTTC
TRBV29-1	TRBD1	15	-	TRBJ2-2	CSAAPGTGDAGELFF	TGCAGCGCAGCACCCGGGACAGGGGACGCCGGGGAGCTGTTTTTT
TRBV30	-	12	-	TRBJ1-6	CAWSLGDSPLHF	TGTGCCTGGAGCTTAGGGGATTCACCCCTCCACTTT
TRBV5-1	TRBD1	16	-	TRBJ1-5	CASSPGDRDSNQPQHF	TGCGCCAGCAGCCCGGGGGACAGAGATAGCAATCAGCCCCAGCATTTT
TRBV6-6	-	14	-	TRBJ2-1	CASSAAVSYNEQFF	TGTGCCAGCAGCGCAGCGGTCTCCTACAATGAGCAGTTCTTC
TRBV30	-	13	once	TRBJ1-3	CARIGASGNTIYF	TGTGCCCGTATTGGGGCTTCTGGAAACACCATATATTTT
TRBV10-3	TRBD1	15	once	TRBJ1-5	CAISNTGGRNQPQHF	TGTGCCATCAGTAATACAGGGGGCAGGAATCAGCCCCAGCATTTT
TRBV5-1	TRBD1	15	-	TRBJ2-7	CASSFTTGGTYEQYF	TGCGCCAGCAGCTTTACGACAGGGGGCACCTACGAGCAGTACTTC
TRBV5-4	-	13	-	TRBJ1-5	CASSLAGDRTQHF	TGTGCCAGCAGCTTGGCCGGAGATCGAACCCAGCATTTT
TRBV19	-	15	-	TRBJ2-7	CASSITRLGSYEQYF	TGTGCCAGTAGTATAACGAGGCTTGGGTCCTACGAGCAGTACTTC
TRBV6-1	-	13	-	TRBJ1-1	CASRELLYTEAFF	TGTGCCAGCAGGGAATTACTATACACTGAAGCTTTCTTT
TRBV4-2	TRBD2	16	few	TRBJ2-1	CASSLYSGGPYNEQFF	TGTGCCAGCAGCCTTTACAGCGGGGGGCCATACAATGAGCAGTTCTTC
TRBV6-5	-	14	-	TRBJ2-3	CASSLPQVTDTQYF	TGTGCCAGCAGTCTTCCACAAGTCACAGATACGCAGTATTTT
TRBV30	-	13	few	TRBJ1-6	CAWRSSYNSPLHF	TGTGCCTGGAGGAGCTCCTATAATTCACCCCTCCACTTT
TRBV19	-	13	-	TRBJ2-4	CASKALAKNIQYF	TGTGCCAGTAAGGCTCTAGCCAAAAACATTCAGTACTTC
TRBV27	TRBD2	14	-	TRBJ2-7	CASSFRGGSEEQYF	TGTGCCAGCAGTTTCCGGGGGGGATCGGAGGAGCAGTACTTC
TRBV12-1	-	13	-	TRBJ1-4	CASSLGQGEKLFF	TGTGCCAGCAGCCTCGGACAGGGTGAAAAACTGTTTTTT
TRBV18	-	12	-	TRBJ2-7	CASSPSSYEQYF	TGTGCCAGCTCACCAAGCTCCTACGAGCAGTACTTC
TRBV25-1	-	14	-	TRBJ1-2	CASSGRLGGYGYTF	TGTGCCAGCAGTGGAAGGCTGGGAGGCTATGGCTACACCTTC
TRBV6-6	TRBD1	15	few	TRBJ2-7	CASSQSGTGGYEQYF	TGTGCCAGCAGTCAATCCGGGACAGGGGGCTACGAGCAGTACTTC
TRBV11-3	-	14	-	TRBJ2-1	CASSLGSGDNEQFF	TGTGCCAGCAGCTTAGGGTCGGGTGACAATGAGCAGTTCTTC
TRBV7-9	TRBD2	16	-	TRBJ2-1	CASSARTSGGFDEQFF	TGTGCCAGCAGCGCTAGGACTAGCGGGGGTTTTGATGAGCAGTTCTTC
TRBV2	-	13	-	TRBJ2-2	CASSTTATGELFF	TGTGCCAGCTCTACTACCGCCACCGGGGAGCTGTTTTTT
TRBV6-1	-	13	-	TRBJ1-5	CASSDWVNQPQHF	TGTGCCAGCAGTGATTGGGTGAATCAGCCCCAGCATTTT
TRBV7-2	-	15	-	TRBJ1-1	CASSLNPSRNTEAFF	TGTGCCAGCAGCCTGAATCCTAGCCGGAACACTGAAGCTTTCTTT
TRBV5-4	-	13	-	TRBJ2-7	CASSLDHGYEQYF	TGTGCCAGCAGCTTGGACCACGGGTACGAGCAGTACTTC
TRBV5-4	-	16	-	TRBJ2-2	CASRRDPGQLSGELFF	TGTGCCAGCAGGCGGGACCCGGGACAGCTCTCCGGGGAGCTGTTTTTT